The 20 T cell receptor beta chains in this list originate from one sample, sequenced in a study of PD-1 blockade in classical Hodgkin lymphoma. The protocol was immunoSEQ multiplex PCR, while the TCRdb copy is restricted to in-frame clones and leaves out a portion. This repertoire shows about 15,000 clones, approximately 85% found once; its top ten account for roughly 8.4%. Time point meaning: newly diagnosed, previously untreated cHL patient sample. Sequencing was carried out using peripheral blood mononuclear cells (PBMCs). All receptors derive from a human donor with classical Hodgkin lymphoma.

CDR3 in amino acids: CASSLPLAGTDNEQFF. The CDR3 DNA sequence: TGTGCCAGCAGCTTGCCCCTAGCGGGAACCGACAATGAGCAGTTCTTC. The gene calls are TRBV5-6 and TRBJ2-1, with TRBD2 matching 9 bases. CDR3 length equals 16 residues. Losses at the gene ends were 1 base for V and 5 bases for J; bases not matched to a gene: 7. In germline, CDR1 is SGHDT, CDR2 YYEEEE.

V usage is TRBV14 and J usage is TRBJ2-2, with 8 bases fitting TRBD1. CDR3 length: 16 residues. With 0 bases clipped from V and 4 bases from J, the junction kept 4 bases outside the gene matches. In germline, CDR1 is SGHDN, CDR2 FVKESK. CDR3 coding DNA: TGTGCCAGCAGCCAAGACCTGACAGGGGTCACCGGGGAGCTGTTTTTT. It yields the protein CASSQDLTGVTGELFF.

The V and J genes are TRBV28 and TRBJ2-1; no clear D gene. This CDR3 has 15 residues. Trimming took off 2 bases at V and 7 bases at J, with 15 bases between the two ends. The germline CDR1 and CDR2 sequences are MDHEN and SYDVKM. The CDR3 protein is CASSLIQIKKNEQFF. In DNA, the CDR3 is TGTGCCAGCAGTTTAATACAGATAAAGAAAAATGAGCAGTTCTTC.

V and J are TRBV28 and TRBJ2-5, with 10 bases matching TRBD1. Germline CDR1 and CDR2: MDHEN and SYDVKM. V was pared by 10 bases and J by 5 bases, with 7 bases of the junction left unmatched. The CDR3 is 13 amino acids. The CDR3, as DNA: TGTGCCACCGGGACAGGGGAGGGGGAGACCCAGTACTTC. Amino acid sequence: CATGTGEGETQYF.

This chain connects TRBV6-5 to TRBJ2-5, with a weak D call TRBD2 (5 bases). The ends were cut back, 4 bases at V and 3 bases at J, with 18 bases in the middle. Per germline, CDR1 MNHEY and CDR2 SVGAGI. The CDR3 length is 16 residues. The CDR3 reads CASSFYSDSRKETQYF. In DNA, the CDR3 is TGTGCCAGCAGTTTTTATTCGGACTCAAGAAAAGAGACCCAGTACTTC.

This clone came up a few times. V is TRBV6-5 and J is TRBJ2-1, with a tentative D call TRBD2 (6 bases). The V end lost 3 bases, the J end lost 7 bases, and 10 bases lay between the germline ends. Germline CDR1 reads MNHEY; CDR2 reads SVGAGI. The CDR3 is 13 amino acids. The chain's CDR3 is CASSYLSGNEQFF. CDR3 nucleotide sequence: TGTGCCAGCAGTTATCTGAGCGGGAATGAGCAGTTCTTC.

This chain uses TRBV28 with TRBJ2-3; the D gene is possibly TRBD2 (5 bases). The CDR3 runs 17 residues. V lost 5 bases to trimming and J lost 2 bases, with 20 bases between them. CDR1 is MDHEN and CDR2 is SYDVKM in the germline V gene. CDR3 DNA: TGTGCCAGCAGTAGCGGCCCACAAGCGGTACCCACAGATACGCAGTATTTT. Amino acid sequence: CASSSGPQAVPTDTQYF.

V is TRBV7-3 and J is TRBJ2-1; D gene ambiguous. V lost 5 bases and J 1 base, leaving 12 bases between the germline ends. The germline V gene has CDR1 SGHTA and CDR2 FQGTGA. The CDR3 covers 15 residues. The CDR3 here is CASSQRFGSYNEQFF. The CDR3 DNA is TGTGCCAGCAGCCAAAGGTTCGGGTCCTACAATGAGCAGTTCTTC. Complete variable domain (other parts from reference TRBV7-3 and TRBJ2-1): GAGVSQTPSNKVTEKGKYVELRCDPISGHTALYWYRQSLGQGPEFLIYFQGTGAADDSGLPNDRFFAVRPEGSVSTLKIQRTERGDSAVYLCASSQRFGSYNEQFFGPGTRLTVL.

The chain recombines TRBV19 with TRBJ2-7; TRBD1 matches at 7 bases. Germline V gene sequence: CDR1 LNHDA, CDR2 SQIVND (reference sequence). J gave up 4 bases and V 4 bases, and 4 bases lay outside the gene matches. The CDR3 extends over 13 amino acids. In DNA form, the CDR3 reads TGTGCCAGTAGTACCGGACAGGATTACGAGCAGTACTTC. Translation: CASSTGQDYEQYF.

V and J are TRBV5-4 and TRBJ1-4; D gene uncertain. The CDR3 is 15 amino acids. Germline-derived CDR1 and CDR2 are SGHNT and YYREEE (reference sequence). Trimming cost V 0 bases and J 7 bases, with 13 bases left between them. The CDR3 protein is CASSLGRRSGEKLFF. The CDR3 region has the DNA TGTGCCAGCAGCTTGGGGAGGCGGAGTGGTGAAAAACTGTTTTTT.

The J gene is TRBJ2-5, the V gene TRBV6-5; 7 nucleotides match TRBD2. This CDR3 region has 14 residues. The J segment lost 5 bases and the V segment lost 5 bases, leaving 8 bases of the junction unmatched. Germline V gene lookup returns CDR1 MNHEY and CDR2 SVGAGI. The DNA of the CDR3 is TGTGCCAGCAGTCCCTGGACTAGTGTGGAGACCCAGTACTTC. It is translated as CASSPWTSVETQYF.

This clone appeared a single time. Mismatch with germline at one junction end may stem from a read error. The rearrangement links TRBV7-2 to TRBJ2-2; 10 bases agree with TRBD2. The germline V gene encodes CDR1 SGHTA and CDR2 FQGNSA. The length of the CDR3 is 15 residues. The CDR3 nucleotides are TGTGCCAGCAGCCTAGCGGGAGTGAACACCGGGGAGCTGTTTTTT. This translates into CASSLAGVNTGELFF.

This chain links TRBV15 with TRBJ1-2; tentatively, D is TRBD1 (5 bases). Trimming stripped 0 bases from V and 6 bases from J, with 14 bases between. CDR3 length: 15 residues. Germline assignment: CDR1 LNHNV and CDR2 YYDKDF (reference sequence). CDR3 sequence: CATSREAGYDHGYTF. In nucleotides, the CDR3 is TGTGCCACCAGCAGAGAGGCAGGGTACGACCATGGCTACACCTTC.

V gene TRBV18 combines with J gene TRBJ2-5; D gene uncertain. The germline V and J ends were trimmed by 2 bases and 5 bases, with 12 bases remaining between them. Germline V lookup: CDR1 KGHSH, CDR2 LQKENI. This CDR3 contains 14 residues. CDR3 in DNA: TGTGCCAGCTCACCAGTTTTGAACAGTGAGACCCAGTACTTC. Protein: CASSPVLNSETQYF.

This chain joins TRBV6-5 and TRBJ2-7, with D tentatively TRBD1 (6 bases). The V gene lost 6 bases and the J gene lost 1 base, with 13 bases spanning the gap. CDR1 is MNHEY, CDR2 SVGAGI, per germline. This CDR3 is built from 14 residues. The chain's CDR3 is CASRAAGTSYEQYF. CDR3 bases: TGTGCCAGCAGGGCTGCCGGGACATCCTACGAGCAGTACTTC.

The V call is TRBV28, the J call TRBJ2-3, with 7 bases lining up with TRBD2. The trim removed 6 bases at V and 2 bases at J, leaving 8 bases unmatched. This CDR3 has 15 residues. The germline V gene has CDR1 MDHEN and CDR2 SYDVKM. The CDR3: CASSHEAGTTDTQYF. The DNA of the CDR3 is TGTGCCAGCAGCCACGAAGCGGGAACCACAGATACGCAGTATTTT.

V is TRBV5-1 and J is TRBJ2-3; D is unresolved. CDR1 is SGHRS, CDR2 YFSETQ, per germline. V lost 0 bases to trimming and J lost 6 bases, with 8 bases between them. The CDR3 consists of 13 residues. Here the CDR3 reads CASSLGARDTQYF. CDR3 bases: TGCGCCAGCAGCTTGGGTGCACGCGATACGCAGTATTTT.

The gene calls are TRBV28 and TRBJ2-3, with D uncertain. Trimming stripped 5 bases from V and 3 bases from J, with 9 bases between. The germline V gene encodes CDR1 MDHEN and CDR2 SYDVKM. This CDR3 is built from 13 residues. The CDR3 sequence: CASSTDSTDTQYF. The CDR3 DNA reads TGTGCCAGCAGTACCGACTCGACAGATACGCAGTATTTT.

V usage is TRBV25-1 and J usage is TRBJ1-4; no firm D call. In germline, CDR1 is MGHDK, CDR2 SYGVNS. Trimming pared 1 base from V and 1 base from J, leaving 13 bases between. This CDR3 spans 17 amino acids. CDR3 nucleotides: TGTGCCAGCAGTGAATTGGGCGGGGTGGAAACTAATGAAAAACTGTTTTTT. Encoded protein: CASSELGGVETNEKLFF.

The chain is built from TRBV6-5 and TRBJ2-2, with 7 bases that match TRBD1. The trim removed 2 bases at V and 8 bases at J, leaving 5 bases unmatched. The CDR3 length is 14 residues. Germline assignment: CDR1 MNHEY and CDR2 SVGAGI. The CDR3 reads CASSYVTGDGELFF. As DNA, the CDR3 is TGTGCCAGCAGTTACGTCACAGGGGATGGGGAGCTGTTTTTT.